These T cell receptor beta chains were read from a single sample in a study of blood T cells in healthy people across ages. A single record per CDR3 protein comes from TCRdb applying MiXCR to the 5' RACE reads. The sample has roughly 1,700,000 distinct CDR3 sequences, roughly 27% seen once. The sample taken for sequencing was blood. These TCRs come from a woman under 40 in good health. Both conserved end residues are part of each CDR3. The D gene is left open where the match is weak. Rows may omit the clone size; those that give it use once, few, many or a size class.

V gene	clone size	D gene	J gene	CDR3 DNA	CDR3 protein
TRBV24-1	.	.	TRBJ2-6	TGTGCCACCAGTGATCCAGATAGCTCTGGGGCCAACGTCCTGACTTTC	CATSDPDSSGANVLTF
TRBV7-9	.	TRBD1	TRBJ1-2	TGTGCCAGCAACTTCCGGGACAGGGTGAATGGCTACACCTTC	CASNFRDRVNGYTF
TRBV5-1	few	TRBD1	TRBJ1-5	TGCGCCAGCAGCTTTACAGGGGGCACTCAGCCCCAGCATTTT	CASSFTGGTQPQHF
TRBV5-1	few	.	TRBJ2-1	TGCGCCAGCAGTATAGGAGGCCCTAATGAGCAGTTCTTC	CASSIGGPNEQFF
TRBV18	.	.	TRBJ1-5	TGTGCCAGCTCACCATATAGCTCACAGGGTAGCAATCAGCCCCAGCATTTT	CASSPYSSQGSNQPQHF
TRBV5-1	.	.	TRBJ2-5	TGCGCCAGCAGGTCGGACAGCATCCAAGAGGCCCAGTACTTC	CASRSDSIQEAQYF
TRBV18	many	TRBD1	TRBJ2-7	TGTGCCAGCTCACCCCGGGACAGGGAGTTAGTCAACGAGCAGTACTTC	CASSPRDRELVNEQYF
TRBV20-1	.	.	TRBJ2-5	TGCAGTGCTAGAGGCCTCCAAGAGGCCCAGTACTTC	CSARGLQEAQYF
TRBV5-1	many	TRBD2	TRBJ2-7	TGTGCCAGCAGTCTGACTAGCGGCGAGCAGTACTTC	CASSLTSGEQYF
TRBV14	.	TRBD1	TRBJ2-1	TGTGCCAGCAGCCGCTACGGGACAGGGATCTACGAGCAGTTCTTC	CASSRYGTGIYEQFF
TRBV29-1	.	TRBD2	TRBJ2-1	TGCAGCAGCGAGCGGGAGCTCCACAATGAGCAGTTCTTC	CSSERELHNEQFF
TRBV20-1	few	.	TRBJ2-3	TGCAGTGCTCTATGGGCTCTAGGGGATACGCAGTATTTT	CSALWALGDTQYF
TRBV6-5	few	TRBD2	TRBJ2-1	TGTGCCAGCAGTTACTCCACGGGATGGGAACTAGCGGCTTTTAGCTCCTACAATGAGCAGTTCTTC	CASSYSTGWELAAFSSYNEQFF
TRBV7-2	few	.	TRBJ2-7	TGTGCCTGCAGCTTCCAATGGGGAGGTGAGCAGTACTTC	CACSFQWGGEQYF
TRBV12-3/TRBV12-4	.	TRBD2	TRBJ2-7	TGTGCCAGCGACGCCGGGGGGGGCTACGAGCAGTACTTC	CASDAGGGYEQYF
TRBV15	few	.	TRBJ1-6	TGTGCCACCAGCAGAGAGGGTTTAAGTTCACCCCTCCACTTT	CATSREGLSSPLHF